Listed here is a single T cell receptor (beta chain). Its antigen is unknown. Every sample yielded at least 6 million isolated PBMCs. The data originate from a study of blood T cells in healthy people across ages. General study results and limits: Higher naive T cell percentage went strongly together with higher TCR beta diversity.

Sample-barcoded 5' priming and a J-beta primer mix drove a second PCR of roughly 6 to 12 cycles. TCRdb reanalysed the 5' RACE reads using MiXCR and keeps one entry per CDR3 protein. This table has about 670,000 distinct CDR3 sequences, 52% appearing once. The CDR3 has 16 amino acids. Trimming pared 0 bases from V and 0 bases from J, leaving 11 bases between. The chain joins TRBV12-3 or TRBV12-4 to TRBJ1-1; D not resolved. The TCR sequence derives from a woman over 75 in good health. The sequenced sample was blood. Here the CDR3 DNA reads TGTGCCAGCAGTTTAGCTCGCTTATCCATGAACACTGAAGCTTTCTTT. As protein: CASSLARLSMNTEAFF.